This T cell receptor (beta chain) derives from a study of cytomegalovirus exposure and HLA in healthy donors (dated by TCRdb to about 2017). With regard to the full study: In an earlier analysis of 587 of the donors, about 270 Gb of sequence data and roughly 100 million unique TCR beta sequences from about 190 million T cells were reported. An early release covering some 640 HLA-typed donors comprised 300 to 350 gigabases of sequencing data and tens of millions of unique TCR sequences. The genetic ancestry cluster associated with self-reported Caucasian donors included over 65% of the 398 genotyped donors. The aim of the study was to test whether cataloging public T cell receptors could identify signatures of past pathogen exposure. Using immunosequencing, the study profiled T cell repertoires from around 680 subjects and related those repertoires to cytomegalovirus serostatus. A separate validation cohort of about 110 different subjects was used in addition to the approximately 610-subject first cohort. To predict cytomegalovirus infection status, the study brought together high-throughput TCR immunosequencing, statistical association of individual TCRs with disease status, and machine learning. In a later analysis, previously published TCR beta repertoires from several hundred donors were re-analyzed and high-resolution HLA genotyping was added so that TCR occurrence patterns could be studied. In the later analysis, no new phenotypic data were used to find candidate immune exposures; instead, reliance was placed on TCR beta sequences and their occurrence across donors. An earlier analysis of a few hundred of the donors applied high-throughput TCR beta sequencing to assess whether each TCR beta V gene segment acted as functional or pseudogenic. Donor age, sex, ethnicity and CMV serostatus were compiled alongside the repertoire data. A later genetic analysis took genome-wide SNP genotypes for about 60% of the roughly 670 donors and used that subset as a discovery cohort. All discovery cohort repertoires had been generated on a single sequencing platform. HLA typing included class I and class II loci at four-digit resolution. The number of typed donors differed by locus: about 629-640 for A, B, C, DRB1 and DQB1; approximately 530 for DQA1; approximately 600 for DPA1; and some 450 for DPB1. A few DR-DQ haplotypes were treated as single units for association and clustering because of strong linkage in the cohort. Across some 400 genotyped donors of the cohort, an average of roughly 200,000 unique TCR beta nucleotide sequences per donor were sequenced, and around 19% of those sequences were non-productive.

Concerning this clone: No antigen is known for it. No much larger clone is present one base from it, and per-base qualities are unavailable.

Beyond this particular receptor, the publication reports: Because counts were too low, around 17 rarely observed V segments, including chromosome 9 orphons, were left out of the earlier analysis of some 600 of the donors. Correlated functional status among segregating V segments might be attributable to linkage disequilibrium, but an unknown experimental factor could not be ruled out. Roughly uniform sequencing depth across donors was assumed in presence/absence analyses, although this assumption may not hold. Several of the top co-occurrence clusters appeared to be linked to parvovirus B19, influenza, CMV and Epstein-Barr virus, according to a later analysis. In vitro tests confirmed that a few of the cytomegalovirus-associated TCR beta chains recognize cytomegalovirus antigens. Most TCR sequences were observed very rarely across donors, whereas some public TCRs were present in many individuals. The 87-base-pair reads could not distinguish some IMGT-functional V segments, including TRBV6-2 and TRBV6-3, so those segments were excluded. Compared with equally common non-associated chains, HLA-associated TCR beta chains in a later analysis were more clonally expanded and had lower generation probabilities. A later genetic analysis reported fewer N-insertions in productive TCRs among donors in an Asian-associated ancestry cluster than the approximately 670-donor mean. The only immune exposure information available for the cohort was CMV serostatus. The study gave a list of more than 150 TCR beta chains associated with cytomegalovirus. In this cohort, only TCR beta chains were sequenced, and detectable features were limited by the absence of alpha or paired-chain data. When HLA alleles, especially DR and DQ, strongly co-occurred, attributing TCR associations to individual alleles was difficult. A group of highly shared sequence variants was considered likely to be a technical artifact of the sequencing pipeline. In an earlier analysis of approximately 600 of the donors, most TCR beta V segments were observed in productive rearrangements about 90% or about 30% of the time, broadly matching IMGT annotations. Because some donors lacked HLA typing at each locus, the association tests relied only on the typed subset. It was suggested by the authors that the approach could potentially be generalized to other disease states and immunological phenotypes. A later analysis found that most CMV-associated TCR beta chains appeared HLA-restricted, with HLA associations seemingly driven largely by CMV exposure. An association between a missense DCLRE1C variant and V-gene and J-gene trimming of TCR beta chains was found in a later genetic analysis and replicated in an independent cohort. At a false discovery rate of 0.05, a later analysis linked under 20,000 TCR beta sequences to specific HLA alleles. The classifier was reported to diagnose cytomegalovirus status with high specificity and sensitivity in both the original cohort and the validation cohort. In a later analysis, TCR association rates were found to vary across HLA loci, with the most associated TCRs seen for DRB1 alleles and the fewest for HLA-C alleles. A further reported finding was that TCR beta sequences accurately predicted the HLA-A and HLA-B alleles for most subjects in the first cohort.

The cohort was made up of hundreds of healthy bone marrow donors. Cohort members were all nominally healthy when sampled, although unrecorded immune exposures were likely present. The donor was CMV seronegative and was included in the group of 352 seronegative cohort members. Every donor gave a peripheral blood sample, and the peripheral blood mononuclear cells from that sample were used for TCR beta sequencing. The Qiagen DNeasy Blood Extraction Kit was used to extract genomic DNA from the blood cell samples. The junction shows trimming of 4 bases on V and 6 bases on J, and the gene matches do not reach 14 bases of it. The CDR3 spans 16 residues, from the cysteine through the phenylalanine. Only CDR3 DNA is held: 48 bases, read in frame from base 1. CDR1 MNHEY and CDR2 SVGAGI are derived from the germline V gene. The library was made by the immunoSEQ multiplex PCR assay. For the multiplex PCR, a mixture combining 60 forward primers for TCR Vbeta segments and 13 reverse primers for TCR Jbeta segments was used. Amplification of the CDR3 region of rearranged TCR beta genes was performed with a multiplex PCR assay on genomic DNA. The Illumina HiSeq System was used to sequence the amplified TCR beta libraries as 87-base-pair reads. Turning to the authors' computational methods: Across the 666 repertoires, a later analysis counted 78 million or so unique TCR beta chains, some 11 million of which were shared by at least two donors. To remove PCR and sequencing errors, raw reads were error-corrected and collapsed into unique sequences using a nearest-neighbor algorithm that merged closely related sequences. CDR3 sequences were aligned to IMGT reference sequences to assign V, D and J gene segments. For a sequence to be retained, a match of at least six nucleotides was required to both a V gene segment and a J gene segment. A rearrangement counted as productive if the CDR3 had no stop codons and remained in frame with V and J, and every other rearrangement counted as non-productive. Following IMGT convention, CDR3 was defined as the stretch from the second conserved V-encoded cysteine up to the conserved J-encoded phenylalanine. In an earlier analysis of more than 550 of the donors, sequences lacking an unambiguous match to a single V gene segment were excluded. An earlier analysis of roughly 590 of the donors called V segments functional above 56.7% productive rearrangements and segregating when the between-donor standard deviation exceeded 5%. A statistical classification framework was built to diagnose cytomegalovirus status from the catalog of TCR beta chain sequences. A later analysis assigned V and J genes by comparing TCR nucleotide sequences with IMGT/GENE-DB human TR gene sequences. A later analysis assigned CDR3 sequences and most-parsimonious VDJ recombination scenarios with the TCRdist pipeline. In a later analysis, every TCR beta chain was defined by the combination of its CDR3 amino acid sequence and its V-gene family, and reads without a unique V-gene family were dropped. As a way to deal with suspected cross-contamination and a sequencing artifact, a later analysis dropped roughly 600 nucleotide sequences that were highly shared and had low generation probability. For each public chain, a later analysis derived a clonal expansion index from normalized ranks of inferred template counts within each repertoire. In a later analysis, generation probabilities were computed with a VDJ recombination model fitted to out-of-frame rearrangements, and the resulting probabilities were checked against IGoR. In a later analysis, hypergeometric tests were used to score TCR-TCR, TCR-HLA and TCR-CMV co-occurrence, with a repertoire-size bias correction applied to TCR pairs. In a later analysis, false discovery rates were estimated by permuting HLA or CMV assignments 20 times. A later analysis grouped co-occurring TCRs with DBSCAN, adding TCRdist sequence similarity when clustering within HLA-allele-positive subsets. Co-occurrence clustering excluded repertoires with fewer than 30,000 or more than 120,000 public chains, plus five with anomalous nucleotide sharing. The source is immuneACCESS, and TCRdb retained only in-frame sequences with V and J called. Part of the clones is not carried over; for the studies checked, unresolved V genes explain less than half of this, and the remainder is unexplained. That table supplies the V and J calls and clone size; D and trimming were determined from the DNA. The sample records roughly 130,000 clones, less than 85% of which are singletons. The top ten constitute 2.5% of the sample.

Sequencing was done on a sample of PBMCs. The V and J segments used are TRBV6-5 and TRBJ2-7, with 8 central nucleotides matching TRBD2. This receptor was obtained from a man in his thirties or forties in good health and CMV-seronegative. The CDR3 has the sequence CASSSTRPGGSGEQYF. The base sequence is TGTGCCAGCAGTTCCACCCGCCCGGGAGGGTCTGGCGAGCAGTACTTC.